This T cell receptor (beta chain) was documented in a study of T cells after yellow fever vaccination (dated by TCRdb to the late 2010s). Background on the whole study: Using CD3, CD45RA, CCR7 and CD95 staining, memory subsets (EM, EMRA, CM and Tscm) were sorted on a BD FACS Aria III. Memory subsets were sorted on days 0, 15 and 45 and at 18 months following primary vaccination, and on days 0, 15 and 45 following the 30-year booster. To follow T-cell clones before and after primary and booster YFV17D yellow fever vaccination, bulk TCR alpha and beta repertoires were sequenced over time. Blood was drawn at multiple timepoints before and after primary and secondary immunization, with bulk PBMC replicates and cell subsets isolated. The cohort comprised two healthy male donors, one aged 18 to 29 and one aged 30 to 40 years. Libraries from fractions with low cell numbers were prepared with the SMART-Seq v4 Ultra Low Input RNA kit.

Read against the paper, the sample's treatment or condition label means: live attenuated yellow fever vaccine strain. A standard Ficoll-Paque protocol was used to isolate PBMCs from peripheral blood. For sorted memory subsets, RNA extraction was done with the RNeasy Micro Kit. The CDR3 holds 14 amino acids from the cysteine to the phenylalanine. The only DNA kept is the CDR3, 42 bases in frame from the first base. V loses 5 bases, J loses 2 bases, and the germline ends lie 12 bases apart. According to the germline V gene, CDR1 reads SGHTS and CDR2 reads YDEGEE. TCR cDNA was synthesized by 5'RACE template switching, through which a universal primer site and unique molecular identifiers were introduced. Priming for cDNA synthesis came from both the TCR alpha and TCR beta constant segments. Two PCR steps were used to amplify libraries, with sample barcodes and sequencing adapters being added in the second step. Sequencing of libraries was performed on Illumina HiSeq 2500 (2x100 bp) or NovaSeq (2x150 bp). As for the original processing: MIGEC was used to demultiplex reads and collapse the reads into UMI consensus sequences, and MiXCR was used for V(D)J alignment. Clonotypes responding to the vaccine were identified with edgeR on replicate PBMC samples, with the criteria of FDR below 0.01 and a log2 fold change above 5 up to day 15. Each bulk clonotype received a CD4 or CD8 identity based on whether the sequenced CD4 or CD8 repertoire contained that clonotype at higher abundance. Clonotype frequencies in memory subsets were weighted by FACS-sorted cell numbers to estimate each clone's distribution across memory phenotypes. TCRdb's own reprocessing of the public reads used fastp at Q25 and MiXCR and kept productive beta chains. Merged by CDR3 protein, the rows form single entries marked with the most common genes and DNA. TCRdb, rather than the study authors, made the V and J calls. For this sample the table gives about 31,000 distinct CDR3 sequences, of which 8% to 11% were detected only once. 12% of the sample is in the top ten clones.

What the authors observed across the whole study: On day 0, almost all vaccine-responding clonotypes were below detection in the sorted memory subsets. Because abundant contaminating clonotypes from the bulk population could be contained in FACS-sorted repertoires, computational filtering was required. Because only a couple of donors were included in the study, the extent to which the findings can be generalized is limited. A small share of clonotypes was detected in both CD4 and CD8 compartments, with the overlap likely arising from convergent recombination. Most clones expanded after primary vaccination (about 96% of CD4 and roughly 90% of CD8) were re-detected after the booster, suggesting that broad memory maintenance occurred. The secondary T-cell response was found to be weaker but faster than the primary response, with a peak reached on day 5 rather than on day 15.

This clonotype was observed many times. No qualities accompany the bases; no much larger clone lies one base away. This sequence originates from a man in his late teens or twenties who received the YFV17D yellow fever vaccine. The chain is encoded by TRBV5-8 joined to TRBJ2-3; a tentative D match to TRBD2 spans 5 bases. The sample in question was PBMCs, either bulk or a sorted T-cell subset (CD4+, CD8+, memory, or dextramer-sorted; not recorded which), obtained more than 14 days after the first yellow fever vaccination. The CDR3 region: CASSSGVYTDTQYF. The bases are TGTGCCAGCAGTTCCGGGGTCTACACAGATACGCAGTATTTT.